This T cell receptor (beta chain) is from a study of shared clonotypes between healthy human individuals. The count of this clone is one. This table comes from immunoSEQ multiplex PCR, and its TCRdb copy is limited to in-frame clones, with some not included. Of millions of clones in the sample, approximately 95% were seen once. This CDR3 is built from 15 residues. Trimming removed 6 bases at V and 0 bases at J, with 15 bases between. The rearrangement uses TRBV7-1 and TRBJ2-7, with D possibly called TRBD1 or TRBD2 (6 bases each). TRBV7-1 is placed among ORFs of uncertain function. Sequencing used naive CD4+ T cells sorted from blood. As for subset: CD45RA+ positively selected. The sequence came from a man between 18 and 29 years old in good health. The CDR3 bases are TGTGCCAGCAGTCTTAGACGGGGGCGCTCCTACGAGCAGTACTTC. Translated, it gives CASSLRRGRSYEQYF.